Following are 6 T cell receptor beta chains from one sample sequenced in a study of T cells in Graves' hyperthyroidism and ophthalmopathy. Amplification of TCR beta CDR3 regions was performed using RNA transcripts as template. The TCR CDR3 was amplified in a first-round RT-PCR using the HTBI primer set. TCRdb re-called the multiplex PCR reads through MiXCR, storing one row per CDR3 protein. The table records around 660,000 distinct CDR3 sequences, about 45% of them present only once. Sequenced sample: peripheral blood or thyroid tissue (not recorded which). Source of these receptors: an adult man with Graves' disease, either hyperthyroidism or ophthalmopathy (not recorded which).

This chain links TRBV2 with TRBJ1-2; TRBD1 matches 9 bases. Germline values: CDR1 SNHLY, CDR2 FYNNEI. V lost 1 base to trimming and J lost 6 bases; unmatched junction nucleotides: 9. The CDR3 consists of 16 residues. The CDR3: CASSEGGPDRGHGYTF. The CDR3 DNA is TGTGCCAGCAGTGAAGGCGGCCCGGACAGGGGCCATGGCTACACCTTC.

The chain couples TRBV20-1 to TRBJ1-2; 11 nucleotides line up with TRBD1. This CDR3 is 14 amino acids long. V shed 4 bases and J 5 bases; nucleotides not matched to a gene: 6. Per the germline V gene, CDR1 is DFQATT and CDR2 is SNEGSKA (reference sequence). CDR3 residues: CSATSRDRGYGYTF. CDR3 bases: TGCAGTGCTACCTCCCGGGACAGGGGGTATGGCTACACCTTC.

This clonotype was detected many times. The rearrangement uses TRBV29-1 and TRBJ1-2; a possible D gene is TRBD1 (5 bases). The CDR3 length is 14 residues. CDR1 SQVTM and CDR2 ANQGSEA come from the germline V gene. The V end lost 6 bases, the J end lost 8 bases, and 22 bases lay between the germline ends. This CDR3 is CSVNRDLTTRGYTF. DNA for the CDR3: TGCAGCGTCAATCGGGACCTAACAACGAGAGGCTACACCTTC.

V and J are TRBV7-8 and TRBJ2-5, with D hard to call. V was pared by 2 bases and J by 1 base, with 11 bases between. CDR1 and CDR2 from the germline V gene are SGHVS and FQNEAQ. This CDR3 is built from 15 residues. CDR3 nucleotides: TGTGCCAGCAGCTTATTTGATCCCCCCCAAGAGACCCAGTACTTC. Protein sequence: CASSLFDPPQETQYF.

The CDR3 sequence is CAAGTGAGYTF. The CDR3 DNA sequence: TGTGCTGCCGGGACCGGCGCGGGCTACACCTTC. This rearrangement joins TRBV2 to TRBJ1-2; weak D call: TRBD1 (5 bases). CDR3 length: 11 amino acids. The V gene's germline CDR1 is SNHLY and CDR2 FYNNEI.

The CDR3 DNA is TGCAGTGCTAGAAACCTAGCGGGGGGTCCACAAGAGACCCAGTACTTC. It codes for CSARNLAGGPQETQYF. This chain links TRBV20-1 with TRBJ2-5; 11 nucleotides align to TRBD2. The CDR3 runs 16 residues. The germline gives CDR1 DFQATT, CDR2 SNEGSKA (reference sequence). Trimming at V came to 2 bases and at J to 2 bases, leaving 7 bases not matched to a gene.